The entry that follows covers one T cell receptor beta chain sequence. Its specific antigen is unknown. No base-level quality is on record; no much larger clone is a single base apart. The data stem from a study of blood T cell repertoires in COVID-19 (dated by TCRdb to about 2020). For the wider study: Collaborator samples came from the United States, Italy and Spain and covered acute and convalescent phases of COVID-19. The prospective study material was composed of cDNA or gDNA derived from T cells, B-cell-depleted T cells, or PBMCs. Deeply sampled blood TCRbeta repertoires from subjects exposed to, actively infected with, or recovered from COVID-19 were included in the dataset. A freely available public database, intended as a resource for researchers studying the immune response to SARS-CoV-2, is where the repertoires were released. The samples were drawn from the first 160 participants of the ongoing ImmuneRACE study and from more than 1,000 subjects provided by 6 global collaborators. A de-identified subject ID, COVID-19 status, age in years and sex were almost always included in the sample metadata. Where available, HLA class I and class II types were taken from metadata supplied by the sample provider and were not determined by assay-based typing. Here is what the overall study found, with its caveats: How much clinical and demographic metadata was included differed by source and by participant, and the metadata was provided uncurated.

TCRbeta CDR3 regions were amplified from genomic DNA using the immunoSEQ Assay, a bias-controlled multiplex PCR. The study's own analysis went as follows. The number of nucleated cells in each sample was estimated by amplification of reference gene primers within the assay. Sequence reads were collapsed and filtered to measure the absolute abundance of every unique TCRbeta CDR3 rearrangement. Productive Simpson clonality was computed per sample as the square root of Simpson's diversity index over productive rearrangements. TCRdb holds this immuneACCESS table with in-frame rearrangements only. Some clones are missing; in checked studies, unresolved V genes explain under half, and the rest has no known cause. That table is the source of V, J and clone size, and D and trimming were worked out from the DNA. The sample has about 470,000 clones on record, about 85% of them singletons. Jointly, the top ten make up roughly 0.72% of the sample.

Participants in the prospective study were aged roughly 18 to 100 years, lived in about two dozen United States geographic areas, and enrolled through a virtual design. In the prospective study, cohorts were assigned on the basis of participant-reported clinical history obtained from a screening survey and a study questionnaire. ImmuneRACE Cohort 3 recovered participants were defined by two consecutive negative NP/OP PCR tests, healthcare professional clearance, or symptom resolution. In the prospective study, whole blood, serum and a nasopharyngeal or oropharyngeal swab were collected from each participant by mobile phlebotomists. Prospective study participants could optionally give additional blood draws and questionnaires over an approximately two-month period. Before DNA extraction, prospective study blood samples were shipped either frozen or at room temperature. The CDR3 holds 12 amino acids from the cysteine to the phenylalanine. Only the CDR3 DNA stays, 36 bases, in frame from base 1. A distance of 4 bases separates the germline ends of V and J, which lose 4 bases and 1 base respectively. CDR1 and CDR2 are read off the germline V gene (reference sequence) as SEHNR and FQNEAQ.

The TCR was taken from a woman aged 18-29 years who had recovered from COVID-19. The sample comprised PBMCs or T cells enriched from blood (not recorded which). This chain is built from TRBV7-9 and TRBJ1-1; the D gene is not confidently resolved. The CDR3 has the sequence CASSYGNTEAFF. The nucleotide sequence reads as follows: TGTGCCAGCAGCTACGGGAACACTGAAGCTTTCTTT.